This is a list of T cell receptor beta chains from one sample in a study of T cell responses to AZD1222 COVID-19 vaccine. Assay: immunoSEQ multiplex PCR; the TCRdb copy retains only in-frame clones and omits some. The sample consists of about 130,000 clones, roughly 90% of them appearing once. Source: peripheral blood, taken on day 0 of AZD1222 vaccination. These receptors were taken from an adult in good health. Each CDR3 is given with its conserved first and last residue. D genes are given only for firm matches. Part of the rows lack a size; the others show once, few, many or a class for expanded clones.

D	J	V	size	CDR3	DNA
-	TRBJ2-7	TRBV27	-	CASSLSARLYEQYF	TGTGCCAGCAGTTTATCGGCCAGATTATACGAGCAGTACTTC
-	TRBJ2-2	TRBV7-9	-	CASSSPPAGELFF	TGTGCCAGCAGCTCCCCACCGGCCGGGGAGCTGTTTTTT
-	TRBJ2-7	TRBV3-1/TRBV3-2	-	CASSQDRGDRAYEQYF	TGTGCCAGCAGCCAAGATCGGGGCGACCGTGCCTACGAGCAGTACTTC
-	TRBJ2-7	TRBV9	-	CASSVGGTGLYEQYF	TGTGCCAGCAGCGTAGGAGGCACAGGGCTATACGAGCAGTACTTC
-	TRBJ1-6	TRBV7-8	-	CASSPPRVDSPLHF	TGTGCCAGCAGCCCCCCCAGGGTGGATTCACCCCTCCACTTT
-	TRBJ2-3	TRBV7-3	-	CASNKGGTQYF	TGTGCCAGCAACAAGGGGGGTACGCAGTATTTT
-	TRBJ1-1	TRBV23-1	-	CASGRRQGVNTEAFF	TGCGCCAGCGGTAGGAGGCAAGGGGTGAACACTGAAGCTTTCTTT
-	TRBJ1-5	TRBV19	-	CASSIWIGRASNQPQHF	TGTGCCAGTAGTATTTGGATCGGCAGGGCTAGCAATCAGCCCCAGCATTTT
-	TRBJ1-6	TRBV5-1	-	CASSLGTNSYNSPLHF	TGCGCCAGCAGCTTGGGGACGAACTCCTATAATTCACCCCTCCACTTT
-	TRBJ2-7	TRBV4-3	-	CASSPGVALLYEQYF	TGCGCCAGCAGCCCAGGGGTGGCCTTACTCTACGAGCAGTACTTC
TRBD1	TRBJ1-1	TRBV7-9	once	CASSLRGHHTEAFF	TGTGCCAGCAGCTTGAGGGGGCATCACACTGAAGCTTTCTTT
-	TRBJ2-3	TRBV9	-	CASSVETTDTQYF	TGTGCCAGCAGCGTAGAAACCACAGATACGCAGTATTTT
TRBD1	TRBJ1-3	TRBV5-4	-	CASSLGDRGTGNTIYF	TGTGCCAGCAGCTTGGGGGACAGGGGGACTGGAAACACCATATATTTT
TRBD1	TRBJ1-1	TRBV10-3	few	CAIRGTGDGTEAFF	TGTGCCATCAGGGGGACAGGGGATGGCACTGAAGCTTTCTTT
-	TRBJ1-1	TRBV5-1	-	CASSGAMRTEAFF	TGCGCCAGCAGCGGAGCAATGCGGACTGAAGCTTTCTTT
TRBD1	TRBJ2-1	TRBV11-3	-	CASSSWTGGNEQFF	TGTGCCAGCAGCTCCTGGACAGGGGGCAATGAGCAGTTCTTC
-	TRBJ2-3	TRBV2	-	CASSEGSTQYF	TGTGCCAGCAGTGAAGGGAGTACGCAGTATTTT
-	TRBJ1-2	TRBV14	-	CASSQEFGVGNGYTF	TGTGCCAGCAGCCAAGAGTTTGGAGTGGGGAATGGCTACACCTTC
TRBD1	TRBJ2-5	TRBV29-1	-	CSPRTGGTQYF	TGCAGCCCACGGACAGGGGGGACCCAGTACTTC
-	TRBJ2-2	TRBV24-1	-	CATSDITRDTGELFF	TGTGCCACCAGCGATATTACAAGGGACACCGGGGAGCTGTTTTTT
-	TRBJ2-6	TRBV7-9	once	CASSPGDASSGANVLTF	TGTGCCAGCAGCCCCGGCGACGCTAGCTCTGGGGCCAACGTCCTGACTTTC
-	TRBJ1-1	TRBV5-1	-	CASSLGKEAFF	TGCGCCAGCAGCTTGGGGAAAGAAGCTTTCTTT
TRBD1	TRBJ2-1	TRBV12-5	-	CASGLAWDSNEQFF	TGTGCTAGTGGTTTGGCCTGGGACAGCAATGAGCAGTTCTTC
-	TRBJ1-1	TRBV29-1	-	CSVEDSEAFF	TGCAGCGTTGAAGACAGTGAAGCTTTCTTT
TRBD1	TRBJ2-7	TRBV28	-	CASSTGGGLYEQYF	TGTGCCAGCAGCACAGGGGGCGGGTTATACGAGCAGTACTTC
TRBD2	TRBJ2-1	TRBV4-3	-	CASSVKLDGREHNEQFF	TGCGCCAGCAGCGTAAAACTAGACGGGAGGGAGCACAATGAGCAGTTCTTC
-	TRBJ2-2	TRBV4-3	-	CASSQDVGTGELFF	TGCGCCAGCAGCCAAGATGTGGGAACCGGGGAGCTGTTTTTT
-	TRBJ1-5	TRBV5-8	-	CASSLLRAHNQPQHF	TGTGCCAGCAGCTTGCTCAGGGCCCACAATCAGCCCCAGCATTTT
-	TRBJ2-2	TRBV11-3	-	CASSPRTTGELFF	TGTGCCAGCAGCCCCAGAACAACCGGGGAGCTGTTTTTT
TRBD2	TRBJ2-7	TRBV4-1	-	CASSQLGALAGTYEQYF	TGCGCCAGCAGCCAACTTGGAGCCTTAGCGGGGACCTACGAGCAGTACTTC
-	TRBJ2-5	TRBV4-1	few	CASSQDPATQYF	TGCGCCAGCAGCCAAGATCCGGCGACCCAGTACTTC
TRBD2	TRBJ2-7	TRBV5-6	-	CASSQSGSSYEQYF	TGTGCCAGCAGCCAGAGCGGGAGTTCCTACGAGCAGTACTTC
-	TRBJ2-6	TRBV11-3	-	CASRATAGANVLTF	TGTGCCAGCAGAGCTACCGCTGGGGCCAACGTCCTGACTTTC
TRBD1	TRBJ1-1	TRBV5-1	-	CASSLGTGGLEAFF	TGCGCCAGCAGCTTGGGGACAGGAGGTTTGGAAGCTTTCTTT
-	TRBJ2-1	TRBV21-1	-	CASSPRVAGEYNEQFF	TGTGCCAGCAGCCCTCGGGTAGCGGGCGAGTACAATGAGCAGTTCTTC
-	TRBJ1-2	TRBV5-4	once	CASSSGTNVNYGYTF	TGTGCCAGCAGCTCCGGGACCAATGTCAACTATGGCTACACCTTC
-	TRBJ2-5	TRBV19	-	CASSTTGHRQETQYF	TGTGCCAGTAGTACCACGGGACACCGCCAAGAGACCCAGTACTTC
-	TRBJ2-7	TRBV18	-	CASSARVSYEQYF	TGTGCCAGCTCAGCCAGGGTCTCCTACGAGCAGTACTTC
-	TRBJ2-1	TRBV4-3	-	CASSQGASSYNEQFF	TGCGCCAGCAGCCAAGGAGCTAGCTCCTACAATGAGCAGTTCTTC
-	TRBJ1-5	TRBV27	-	CASRDRVLNTDQPQHF	TGTGCCAGCAGGGATAGAGTCTTAAACACTGATCAGCCCCAGCATTTT
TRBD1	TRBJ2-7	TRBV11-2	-	CASSLVGTGIPYEQYF	TGTGCCAGCAGCTTAGTCGGGACAGGGATTCCCTACGAGCAGTACTTC
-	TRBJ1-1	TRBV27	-	CASSPHPQANTEAFF	TGTGCCAGCAGTCCCCATCCACAAGCGAACACTGAAGCTTTCTTT
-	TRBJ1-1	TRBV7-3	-	CASSSGWNTEAFF	TGTGCCAGCAGCTCCGGGTGGAACACTGAAGCTTTCTTT
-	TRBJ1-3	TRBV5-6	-	CASTSGNTIYF	TGTGCCAGCACGTCTGGAAACACCATATATTTT
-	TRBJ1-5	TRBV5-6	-	CASSSGGFSNQPQHF	TGTGCCAGCAGCTCTGGAGGGTTTAGCAATCAGCCCCAGCATTTT
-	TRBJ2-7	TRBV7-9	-	CASSPDWYEQYF	TGTGCCAGCAGCCCGGACTGGTACGAGCAGTACTTC
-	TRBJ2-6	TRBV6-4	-	CASSDGGAGSGANVLTF	TGTGCCAGCAGTGACGGGGGGGCCGGCTCTGGGGCCAACGTCCTGACTTTC
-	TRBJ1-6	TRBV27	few	CASSPGSRASPLHF	TGTGCCAGCAGTCCCGGGTCCCGTGCTTCACCCCTCCACTTT
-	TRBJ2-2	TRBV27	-	CASSFWGSAGELFF	TGTGCCAGCAGTTTCTGGGGGAGCGCCGGGGAGCTGTTTTTT
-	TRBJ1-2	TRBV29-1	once	CSVVSGIYGYTF	TGCAGCGTTGTCTCCGGGATCTATGGCTACACCTTC
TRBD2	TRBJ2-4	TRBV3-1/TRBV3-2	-	CASSQGLAGFKNIQYF	TGTGCCAGCAGCCAGGGACTAGCGGGGTTCAAAAACATTCAGTACTTC